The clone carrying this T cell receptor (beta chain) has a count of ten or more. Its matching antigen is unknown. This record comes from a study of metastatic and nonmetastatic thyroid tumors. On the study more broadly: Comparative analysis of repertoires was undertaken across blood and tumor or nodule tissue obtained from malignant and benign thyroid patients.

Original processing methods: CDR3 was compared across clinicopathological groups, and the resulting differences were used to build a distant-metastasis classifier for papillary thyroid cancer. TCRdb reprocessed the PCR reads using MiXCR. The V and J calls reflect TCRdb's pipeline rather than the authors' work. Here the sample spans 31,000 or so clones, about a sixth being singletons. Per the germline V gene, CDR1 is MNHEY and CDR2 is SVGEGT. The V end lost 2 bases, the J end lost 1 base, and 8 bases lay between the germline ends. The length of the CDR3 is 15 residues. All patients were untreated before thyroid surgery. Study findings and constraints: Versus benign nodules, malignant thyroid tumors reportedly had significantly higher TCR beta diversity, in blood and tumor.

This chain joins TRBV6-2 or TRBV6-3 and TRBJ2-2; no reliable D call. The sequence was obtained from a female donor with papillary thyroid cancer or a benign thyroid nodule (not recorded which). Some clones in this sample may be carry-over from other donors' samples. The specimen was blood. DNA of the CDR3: TGTGCCAGCAGTTACGTCCGGCGGAACACCGGGGAGCTGTTTTTT. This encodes CASSYVRRNTGELFF.